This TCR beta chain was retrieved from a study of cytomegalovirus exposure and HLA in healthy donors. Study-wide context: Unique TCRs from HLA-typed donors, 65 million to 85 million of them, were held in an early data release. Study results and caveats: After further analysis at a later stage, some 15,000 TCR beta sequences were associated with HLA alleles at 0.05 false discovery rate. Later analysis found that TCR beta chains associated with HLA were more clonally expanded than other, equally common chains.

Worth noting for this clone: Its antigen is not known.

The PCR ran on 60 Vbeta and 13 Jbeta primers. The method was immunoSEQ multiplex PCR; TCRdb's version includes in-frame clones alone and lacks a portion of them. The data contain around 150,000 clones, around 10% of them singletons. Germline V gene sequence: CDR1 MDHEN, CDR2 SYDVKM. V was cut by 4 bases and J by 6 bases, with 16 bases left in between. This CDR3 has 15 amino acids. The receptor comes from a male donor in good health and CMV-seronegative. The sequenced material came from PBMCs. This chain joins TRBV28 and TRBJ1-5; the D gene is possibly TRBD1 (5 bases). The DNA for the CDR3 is TGTGCCAGCAGTTCCGGGGGGGTCCACACTCAGCCCCAGCATTTT. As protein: CASSSGGVHTQPQHF.